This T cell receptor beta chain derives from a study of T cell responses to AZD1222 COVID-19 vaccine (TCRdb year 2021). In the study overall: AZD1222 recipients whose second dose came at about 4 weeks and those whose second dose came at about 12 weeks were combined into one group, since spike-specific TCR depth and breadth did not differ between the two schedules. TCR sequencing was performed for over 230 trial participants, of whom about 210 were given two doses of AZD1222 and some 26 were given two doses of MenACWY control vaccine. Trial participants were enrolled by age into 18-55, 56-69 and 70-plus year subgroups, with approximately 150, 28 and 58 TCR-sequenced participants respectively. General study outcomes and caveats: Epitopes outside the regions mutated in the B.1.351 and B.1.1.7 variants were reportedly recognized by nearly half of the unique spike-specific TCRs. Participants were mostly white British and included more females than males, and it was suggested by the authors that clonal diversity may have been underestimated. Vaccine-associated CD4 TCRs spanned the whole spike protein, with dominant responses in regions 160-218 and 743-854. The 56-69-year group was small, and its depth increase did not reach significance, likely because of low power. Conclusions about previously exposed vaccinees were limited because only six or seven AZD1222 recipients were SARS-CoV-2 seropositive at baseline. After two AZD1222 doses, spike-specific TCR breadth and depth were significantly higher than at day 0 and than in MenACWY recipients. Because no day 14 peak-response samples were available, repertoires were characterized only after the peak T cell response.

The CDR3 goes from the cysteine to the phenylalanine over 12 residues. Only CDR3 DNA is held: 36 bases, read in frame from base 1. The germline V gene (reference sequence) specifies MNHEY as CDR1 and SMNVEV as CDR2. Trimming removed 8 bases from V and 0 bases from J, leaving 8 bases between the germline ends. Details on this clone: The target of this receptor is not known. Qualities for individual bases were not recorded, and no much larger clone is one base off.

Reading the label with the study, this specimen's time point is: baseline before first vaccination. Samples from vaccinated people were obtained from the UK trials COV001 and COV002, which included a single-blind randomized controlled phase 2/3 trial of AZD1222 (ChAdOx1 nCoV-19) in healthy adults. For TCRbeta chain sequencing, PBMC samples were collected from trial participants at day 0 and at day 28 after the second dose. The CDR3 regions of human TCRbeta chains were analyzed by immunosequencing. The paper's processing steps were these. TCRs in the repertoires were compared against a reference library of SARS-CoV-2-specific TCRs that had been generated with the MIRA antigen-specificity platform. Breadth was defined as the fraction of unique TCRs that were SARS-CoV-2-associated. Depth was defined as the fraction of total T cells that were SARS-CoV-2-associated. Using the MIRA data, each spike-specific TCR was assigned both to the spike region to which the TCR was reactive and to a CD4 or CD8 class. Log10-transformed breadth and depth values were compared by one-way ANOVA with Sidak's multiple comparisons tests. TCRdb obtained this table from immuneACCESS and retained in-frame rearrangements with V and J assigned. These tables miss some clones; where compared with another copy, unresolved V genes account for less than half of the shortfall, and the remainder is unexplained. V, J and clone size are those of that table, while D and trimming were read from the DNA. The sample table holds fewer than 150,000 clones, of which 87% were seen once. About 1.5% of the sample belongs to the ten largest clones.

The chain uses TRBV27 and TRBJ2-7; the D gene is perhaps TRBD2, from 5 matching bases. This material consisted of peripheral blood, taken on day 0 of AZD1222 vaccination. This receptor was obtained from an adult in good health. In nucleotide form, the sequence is TGTGCCAGCCGGGGTTTCTCCTACGAGCAGTACTTC. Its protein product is CASRGFSYEQYF.